The rows below give T cell receptor beta chains drawn from one sample of a study of PD-1 and CTLA-4 blockade in melanoma. Assay used: immunoSEQ multiplex PCR; TCRdb lists only in-frame clones, some missing. The profile shows around 16,000 clones, about 69% of them singletons. The sample consisted of CD8+ T cells from peripheral blood, taken before anti-PD-1 treatment. All receptors come from a human donor with melanoma. The CDR3 runs from the conserved cysteine through the conserved F or W. A D gene is named only where the DNA matches it firmly. Clone size is given for some rows only: seen once, a few or many times, or a class if the clone is expanded.

.	TRBV27	TRBJ2-3	.	CASSATAEDTQYF	TGTGCCAGCAGCGCAACCGCGGAAGATACGCAGTATTTT
.	TRBV30	TRBJ1-1	.	CAWSVLLGEPNTEAFF	TGTGCCTGGAGTGTACTACTGGGCGAACCTAACACTGAAGCTTTCTTT
TRBD1	TRBV5-4	TRBJ1-2	.	CASSFDRAGYTF	TGTGCCAGCAGTTTTGACAGGGCTGGCTACACCTTC
.	TRBV6-1	TRBJ1-6	.	CASSEGGSNSPLHF	TGTGCCAGCAGTGAGGGGGGTAGTAATTCACCCCTCCACTTT
TRBD2	TRBV27	TRBJ2-1	once	CASRTGTSGYNEQFF	TGTGCCAGCAGGACCGGGACTAGCGGATACAATGAGCAGTTCTTC
.	TRBV6-5	TRBJ2-7	.	CASSSPGSEQYF	TGTGCCAGCAGTTCCCCCGGATCCGAGCAGTACTTC
.	TRBV6-5	TRBJ2-7	.	CASSYSGPYEQYF	TGTGCCAGCAGTTACTCGGGACCCTACGAGCAGTACTTC
.	TRBV28	TRBJ2-5	.	CASSPQGEGETQYF	TGTGCCAGCAGCCCACAGGGGGAGGGGGAGACCCAGTACTTC
TRBD2	TRBV19	TRBJ2-4	.	CASSPPGTSVQYF	TGTGCCAGTAGTCCCCCCGGGACTAGCGTTCAGTACTTC
.	TRBV9	TRBJ2-7	.	CASSVGRGTLSGQYF	TGTGCCAGCAGCGTAGGAAGGGGTACCCTCTCGGGGCAGTACTTC
.	TRBV5-6	TRBJ1-3	.	CASSWKGFVSGNTIYF	TGTGCCAGCAGCTGGAAGGGGTTCGTCTCTGGAAACACCATATATTTT
.	TRBV14	TRBJ2-3	.	CASSQEGRQRDTQYF	TGTGCCAGCAGCCAAGAAGGCAGGCAGAGGGATACGCAGTATTTT
TRBD1	TRBV11-2	TRBJ1-1	.	CASSLGTGTMNTEAFF	TGTGCCAGCAGCTTAGGGACAGGGACCATGAACACTGAAGCTTTCTTT
TRBD1	TRBV5-1	TRBJ1-5	.	CASSYGQGFNQPQHF	TGCGCCAGCAGCTACGGACAGGGCTTCAATCAGCCCCAGCATTTT
TRBD1	TRBV30	TRBJ2-7	.	CAWSQGGQGYEQYF	TGTGCCTGGAGTCAGGGGGGACAGGGCTACGAGCAGTACTTC
.	TRBV6-6	TRBJ1-6	few	CASSYLRRLADSPLHF	TGTGCCAGCAGTTACTTACGGCGTCTAGCGGATTCACCCCTCCACTTT
.	TRBV4-1	TRBJ1-1	.	CASSQWFTGSAEAFF	TGCGCCAGCAGTCAATGGTTTACAGGGTCCGCTGAAGCTTTCTTT
.	TRBV27	TRBJ2-2	once	CASSTLNTGELFF	TGTGCCAGCAGTACTTTGAACACCGGGGAGCTGTTTTTT
.	TRBV4-1	TRBJ2-5	.	CASSQEVPGQETQYF	TGCGCCAGCAGCCAAGAGGTACCAGGACAAGAGACCCAGTACTTC
.	TRBV5-4	TRBJ1-4	.	CASSRPPGDSTNEKLFF	TGTGCCAGCAGCCGCCCCCCGGGAGACTCAACTAATGAAAAACTGTTTTTT
TRBD2	TRBV19	TRBJ2-2	.	CASREFTSAAGELFF	TGTGCCAGTAGGGAATTTACTAGCGCAGCCGGGGAGCTGTTTTTT
.	TRBV10-1	TRBJ2-2	.	CASRKRSNTGELFF	TGCGCCAGCAGGAAGAGGAGTAACACCGGGGAGCTGTTTTTT
.	TRBV5-8	TRBJ1-2	.	CASSPREGTF	TGTGCCAGCAGCCCACGAGAGGGGACCTTC
TRBD1	TRBV7-9	TRBJ1-2	once	CASSQQGLNYGYTF	TGTGCCAGCAGCCAACAGGGGCTTAACTATGGCTACACCTTC
.	TRBV7-9	TRBJ1-6	.	CASSLTQSSYNSPLHF	TGTGCCAGCAGCTTGACCCAAAGCTCCTATAATTCACCCCTCCACTTT
TRBD1	TRBV13	TRBJ1-1	.	CASRDSHMNTEAFF	TGTGCCAGCCGGGACAGCCACATGAACACTGAAGCTTTCTTT
.	TRBV28	TRBJ1-5	.	CASSFVDNRNQPQHF	TGTGCCAGCAGTTTCGTAGACAACCGGAATCAGCCCCAGCATTTT
.	TRBV11-3	TRBJ2-7	.	CASSWGPVQYF	TGTGCCAGCAGCTGGGGACCTGTGCAGTACTTC
TRBD2	TRBV6-2/TRBV6-3	TRBJ2-1	.	CASSYLAGYNEQFF	TGTGCCAGCAGTTACCTAGCGGGGTACAATGAGCAGTTCTTC
.	TRBV11-3	TRBJ1-2	medium-sized	CASSRGTVANYGYTF	TGTGCCAGCAGCCGCGGGACGGTAGCTAACTATGGCTACACCTTC
TRBD1	TRBV11-2	TRBJ1-2	.	CASSLVGTGADGYTF	TGTGCCAGCAGCTTAGTTGGGACAGGGGCGGATGGCTACACCTTC
.	TRBV7-9	TRBJ2-3	.	CASSPVDTQYF	TGTGCCAGCAGCCCAGTTGATACGCAGTATTTT
.	TRBV30	TRBJ1-1	.	CAWEPGGGAFF	TGTGCCTGGGAACCGGGCGGCGGGGCTTTCTTT
TRBD1	TRBV7-9	TRBJ1-2	.	CASTKGQVSGYGYTF	TGTGCCAGCACCAAGGGACAGGTCTCGGGCTATGGCTACACCTTC
TRBD2	TRBV6-5	TRBJ2-7	.	CASSWGGTYEQYF	TGTGCCAGCAGTTGGGGGGGTACCTACGAGCAGTACTTC
TRBD1	TRBV2	TRBJ2-4	.	CASSDSTGVSSKNIQYF	TGTGCCAGCAGTGATAGCACAGGGGTTTCATCCAAAAACATTCAGTACTTC
.	TRBV7-9	TRBJ1-6	.	CASSQLDRTHSPLHF	TGTGCCAGCAGCCAACTAGACAGGACTCATTCACCCCTCCACTTT
TRBD2	TRBV6-5	TRBJ2-2	.	CASSYLIAGTGELFF	TGTGCCAGCAGTTACCTGATAGCGGGCACCGGGGAGCTGTTTTTT
.	TRBV29-1	TRBJ2-7	.	CSVEDRGEQYF	TGCAGCGTTGAAGATAGGGGGGAGCAGTACTTC
.	TRBV7-2	TRBJ1-1	.	CASSVQGITEAFF	TGTGCCAGCAGCGTACAGGGTATCACTGAAGCTTTCTTT
TRBD2	TRBV2	TRBJ2-1	few	CASSQWGGDNEQFF	TGTGCCAGCAGTCAATGGGGAGGGGACAATGAGCAGTTCTTC
.	TRBV11-3	TRBJ1-5	once	CASSLGGSQPQHF	TGTGCCAGCAGCTTAGGGGGATCTCAGCCCCAGCATTTT
.	TRBV6-8	TRBJ2-7	once	CASSYQDTAYEQYF	TGTGCCAGCAGTTACCAAGACACAGCCTACGAGCAGTACTTC
TRBD1	TRBV7-9	TRBJ2-2	.	CASSVRQGTEDTGELFF	TGTGCCAGCAGCGTACGACAGGGGACTGAAGACACCGGGGAGCTGTTTTTT
TRBD2	TRBV11-3	TRBJ2-7	.	CASSRGLADEQYF	TGTGCCAGCAGCAGGGGACTAGCGGACGAGCAGTACTTC
.	TRBV3-1/TRBV3-2	TRBJ2-7	.	CASSRADYEQYF	TGTGCCAGCAGCCGGGCGGACTACGAGCAGTACTTC
.	TRBV5-6	TRBJ1-2	few	CASSLLGRDYGYTF	TGTGCCAGCAGCTTACTCGGACGGGACTATGGCTACACCTTC
.	TRBV10-3	TRBJ1-2	few	CASTGEYYGYTF	TGTGCCTCAACGGGGGAGTACTATGGCTACACCTTC
TRBD1	TRBV9	TRBJ2-1	.	CASSARITTGPGGDEQFF	TGTGCCAGCAGCGCGAGGATAACGACAGGGCCTGGGGGTGATGAGCAGTTCTTC
.	TRBV6-5	TRBJ2-1	.	CASSYWGNPGDEQFF	TGTGCCAGCAGTTATTGGGGCAACCCCGGCGATGAGCAGTTCTTC
.	TRBV7-2	TRBJ2-5	few	CASSSPDSSQETQYF	TGTGCCAGCAGCTCCCCGGACAGCAGCCAAGAGACCCAGTACTTC
TRBD1	TRBV9	TRBJ1-3	.	CASSVDRDVTGNTIYF	TGTGCCAGCAGCGTGGACAGGGACGTCACTGGAAACACCATATATTTT
TRBD1	TRBV5-1	TRBJ1-1	.	CASSPDRGNTEAFF	TGCGCCAGCAGCCCGGACAGGGGGAACACTGAAGCTTTCTTT
.	TRBV7-9	TRBJ1-1	.	CASSRSGQTDEAFF	TGTGCCAGCAGCAGAAGCGGACAGACTGATGAAGCTTTCTTT
.	TRBV19	TRBJ2-7	.	CASSIGGAYEQYF	TGTGCCAGTAGTATAGGCGGAGCCTACGAGCAGTACTTC
TRBD2	TRBV7-7	TRBJ2-3	few	CASSLTSGRADTQYF	TGTGCCAGCAGCCTAACTAGCGGGAGGGCAGATACGCAGTATTTT
.	TRBV5-1	TRBJ1-2	few	CASSYGTNYGYTF	TGCGCCAGCAGCTACGGGACTAACTATGGCTACACCTTC
.	TRBV10-1	TRBJ2-2	few	CASSEGGELFF	TGCGCCAGCAGTGAGGGCGGGGAGCTGTTTTTT
TRBD1	TRBV9	TRBJ1-2	.	CASSPPGTAANYGYTF	TGTGCCAGCAGCCCACCCGGGACAGCGGCAAACTATGGCTACACCTTC